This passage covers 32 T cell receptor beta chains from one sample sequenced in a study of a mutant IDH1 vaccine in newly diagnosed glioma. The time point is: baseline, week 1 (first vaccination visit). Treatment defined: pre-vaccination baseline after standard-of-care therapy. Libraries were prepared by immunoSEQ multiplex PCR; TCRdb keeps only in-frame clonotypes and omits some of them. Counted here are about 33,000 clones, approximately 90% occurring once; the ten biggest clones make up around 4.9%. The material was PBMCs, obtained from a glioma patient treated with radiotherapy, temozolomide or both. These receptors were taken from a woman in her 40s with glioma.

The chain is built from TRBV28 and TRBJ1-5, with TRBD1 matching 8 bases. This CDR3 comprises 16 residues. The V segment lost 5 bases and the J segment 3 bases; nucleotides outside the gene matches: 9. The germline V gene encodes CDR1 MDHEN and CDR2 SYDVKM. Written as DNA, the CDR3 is TGTGCCAGCAGTCCACGCCTGACAGGGGCCAATCAGCCCCAGCATTTT. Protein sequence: CASSPRLTGANQPQHF.

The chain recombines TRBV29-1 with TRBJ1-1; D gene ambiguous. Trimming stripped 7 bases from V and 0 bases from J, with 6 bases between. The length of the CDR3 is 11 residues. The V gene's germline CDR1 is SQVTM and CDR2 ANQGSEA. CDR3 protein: CSAMVNTEAFF. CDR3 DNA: TGCAGCGCAATGGTGAACACTGAAGCTTTCTTT.

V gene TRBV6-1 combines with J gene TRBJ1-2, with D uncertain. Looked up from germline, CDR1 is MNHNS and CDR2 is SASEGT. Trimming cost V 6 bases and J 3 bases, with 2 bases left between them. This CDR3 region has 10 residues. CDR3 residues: CASSDYGYTF. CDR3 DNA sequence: TGTGCCAGCAGCGACTATGGCTACACCTTC.

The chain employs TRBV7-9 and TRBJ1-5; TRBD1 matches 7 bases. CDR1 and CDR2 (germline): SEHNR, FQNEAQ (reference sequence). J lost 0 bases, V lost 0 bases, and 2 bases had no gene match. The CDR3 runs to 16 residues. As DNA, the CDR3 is TGTGCCAGCAGCTTAGCCGGGACAGCTAGCAATCAGCCCCAGCATTTT. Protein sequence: CASSLAGTASNQPQHF. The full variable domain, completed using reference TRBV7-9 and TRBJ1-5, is DTGVSQNPRHKITKRGQNVTFRCDPISEHNRLYWYRQTLGQGPEFLTYFQNEAQLEKSRLLSDRFSAERPKGSFSTLEIQRTEQGDSAMYLCASSLAGTASNQPQHFGDGTRLSIL.

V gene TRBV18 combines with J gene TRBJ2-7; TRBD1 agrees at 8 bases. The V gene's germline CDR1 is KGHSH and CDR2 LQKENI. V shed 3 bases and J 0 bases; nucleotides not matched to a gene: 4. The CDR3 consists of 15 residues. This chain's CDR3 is CASSPRTGSSYEQYF. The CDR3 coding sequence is TGTGCCAGCTCACCCCGGACAGGGTCCTCCTACGAGCAGTACTTC.

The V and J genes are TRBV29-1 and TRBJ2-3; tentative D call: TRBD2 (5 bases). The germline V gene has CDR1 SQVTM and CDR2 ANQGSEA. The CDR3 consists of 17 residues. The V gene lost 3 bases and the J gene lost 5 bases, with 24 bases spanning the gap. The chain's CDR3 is CSVDYAGRTGVLDTQYF. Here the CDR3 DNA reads TGCAGCGTTGATTACGCCGGAAGGACCGGGGTGTTAGATACGCAGTATTTT.

In DNA, the CDR3 is TGTGCCAGCAGTTTATGGGCCAGGGAAAAACCAGAGAACACTGAAGCTTTCTTT. It yields the protein CASSLWAREKPENTEAFF. This chain connects TRBV27 to TRBJ1-1; maybe TRBD1 (5 bases). V lost 1 base and J lost 1, with 19 bases in between. This CDR3 has 18 residues. CDR1 is MNHEY, CDR2 SMNVEV, per germline (reference sequence).

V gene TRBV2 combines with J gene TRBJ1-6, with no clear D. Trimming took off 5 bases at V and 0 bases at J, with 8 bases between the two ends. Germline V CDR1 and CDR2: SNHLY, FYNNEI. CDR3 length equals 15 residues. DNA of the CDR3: TGTGCCAGCAGTAATGAGGTCTCCTATAATTCACCCCTCCACTTT. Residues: CASSNEVSYNSPLHF.

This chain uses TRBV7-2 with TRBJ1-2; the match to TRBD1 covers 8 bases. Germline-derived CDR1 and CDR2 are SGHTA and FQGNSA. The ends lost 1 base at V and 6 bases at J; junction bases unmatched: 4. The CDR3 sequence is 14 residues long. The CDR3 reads CASSLGTGPDGYTF. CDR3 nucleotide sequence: TGTGCCAGCAGCTTAGGGACAGGGCCGGATGGCTACACCTTC.

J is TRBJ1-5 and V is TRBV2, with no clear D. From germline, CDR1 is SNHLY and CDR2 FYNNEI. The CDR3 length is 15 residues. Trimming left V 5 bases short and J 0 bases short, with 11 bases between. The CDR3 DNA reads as TGTGCCAGCAGTAGGGCCAGAAATAGCAATCAGCCCCAGCATTTT. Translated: CASSRARNSNQPQHF. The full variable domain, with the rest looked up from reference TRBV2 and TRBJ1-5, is EPEVTQTPSHQVTQMGQEVILRCVPISNHLYFYWYRQILGQKVEFLVSFYNNEISEKSEIFDDQFSVERPDGSNFTLKIRSTKLEDSAMYFCASSRARNSNQPQHFGDGTRLSIL.

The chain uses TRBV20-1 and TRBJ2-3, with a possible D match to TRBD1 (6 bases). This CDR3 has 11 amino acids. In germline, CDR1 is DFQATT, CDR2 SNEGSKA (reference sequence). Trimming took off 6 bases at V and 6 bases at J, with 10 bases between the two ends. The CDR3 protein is CSAGHSDTQYF. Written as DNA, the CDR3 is TGCAGTGCGGGACATTCTGATACGCAGTATTTT.

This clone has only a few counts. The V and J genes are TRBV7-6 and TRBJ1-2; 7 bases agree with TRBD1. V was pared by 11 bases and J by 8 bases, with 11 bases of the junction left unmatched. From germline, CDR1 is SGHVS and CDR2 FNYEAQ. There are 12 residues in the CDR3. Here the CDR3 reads CAARTGAGGYTF. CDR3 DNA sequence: TGTGCCGCCCGAACAGGGGCGGGCGGCTACACCTTC.

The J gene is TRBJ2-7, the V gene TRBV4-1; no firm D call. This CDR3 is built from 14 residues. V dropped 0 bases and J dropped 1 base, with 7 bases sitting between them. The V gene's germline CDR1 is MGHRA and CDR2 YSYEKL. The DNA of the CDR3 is TGCGCCAGCAGCCAAGATCGTGAGTCCTACGAGCAGTACTTC. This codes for CASSQDRESYEQYF.

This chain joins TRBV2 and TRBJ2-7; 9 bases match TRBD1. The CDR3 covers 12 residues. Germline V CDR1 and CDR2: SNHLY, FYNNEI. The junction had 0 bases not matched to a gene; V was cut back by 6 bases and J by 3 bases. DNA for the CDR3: TGTGCCAGCAGGGACAGGGGCTACGAGCAGTACTTC. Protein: CASRDRGYEQYF.

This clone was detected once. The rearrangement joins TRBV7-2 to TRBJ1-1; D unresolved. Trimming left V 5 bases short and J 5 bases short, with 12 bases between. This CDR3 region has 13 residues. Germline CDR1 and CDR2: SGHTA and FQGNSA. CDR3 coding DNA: TGTGCCAGCAGCCCCGAAGGGTGGACTGAAGCTTTCTTT. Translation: CASSPEGWTEAFF.

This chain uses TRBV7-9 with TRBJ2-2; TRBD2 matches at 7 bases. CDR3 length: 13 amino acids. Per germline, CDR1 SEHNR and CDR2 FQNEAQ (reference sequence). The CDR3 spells CAVDGGISGELFF. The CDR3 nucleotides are TGTGCGGTGGACGGGGGGATTTCCGGGGAGCTGTTTTTT.

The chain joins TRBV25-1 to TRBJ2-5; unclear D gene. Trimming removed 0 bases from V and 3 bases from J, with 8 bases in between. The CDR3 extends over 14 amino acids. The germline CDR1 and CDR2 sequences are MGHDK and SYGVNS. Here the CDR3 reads CASSEYGPKETQYF. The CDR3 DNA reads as TGTGCCAGCAGTGAATATGGGCCTAAAGAGACCCAGTACTTC. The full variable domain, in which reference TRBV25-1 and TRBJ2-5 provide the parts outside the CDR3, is EADIYQTPRYLVIGTGKKITLECSQTMGHDKMYWYQQDPGMELHLIHYSYGVNSTEKGDLSSESTVSRIRTEHFPLTLESARPSHTSQYLCASSEYGPKETQYFGPGTRLLVL.

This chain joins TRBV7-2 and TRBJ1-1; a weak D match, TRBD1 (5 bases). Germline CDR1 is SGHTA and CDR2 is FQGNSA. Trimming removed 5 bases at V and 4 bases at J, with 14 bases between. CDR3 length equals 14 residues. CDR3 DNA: TGTGCCAGCAGCACCCAGGGAGGATTCACTGAAGCTTTCTTT. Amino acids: CASSTQGGFTEAFF.

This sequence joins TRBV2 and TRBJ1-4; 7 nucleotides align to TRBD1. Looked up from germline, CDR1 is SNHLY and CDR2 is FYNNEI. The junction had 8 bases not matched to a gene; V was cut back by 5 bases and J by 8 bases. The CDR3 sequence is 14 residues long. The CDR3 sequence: CASSRQGRREKLFF. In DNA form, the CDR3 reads TGTGCCAGCAGTCGACAGGGCCGGCGCGAAAAACTGTTTTTT.

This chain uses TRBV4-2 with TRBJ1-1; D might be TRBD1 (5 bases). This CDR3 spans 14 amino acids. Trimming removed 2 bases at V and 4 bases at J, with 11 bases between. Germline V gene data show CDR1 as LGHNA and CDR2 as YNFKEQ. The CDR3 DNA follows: TGTGCCAGCAGCCAACCCCAGGGACGCACTGAAGCTTTCTTT. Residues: CASSQPQGRTEAFF.

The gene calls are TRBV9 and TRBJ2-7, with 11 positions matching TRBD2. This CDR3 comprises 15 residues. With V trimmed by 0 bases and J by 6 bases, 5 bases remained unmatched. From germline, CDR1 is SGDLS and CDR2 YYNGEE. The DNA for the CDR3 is TGTGCCAGCAGCGTAGGGTCCGGGACTAGCGGCGAGCAGTACTTC. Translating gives CASSVGSGTSGEQYF.

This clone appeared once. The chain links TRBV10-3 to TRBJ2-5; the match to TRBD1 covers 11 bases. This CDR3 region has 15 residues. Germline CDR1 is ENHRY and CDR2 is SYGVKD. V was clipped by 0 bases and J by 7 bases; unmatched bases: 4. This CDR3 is CAISESGQGAGTQYF. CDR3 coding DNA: TGTGCCATCAGTGAGTCCGGACAGGGGGCAGGGACCCAGTACTTC.

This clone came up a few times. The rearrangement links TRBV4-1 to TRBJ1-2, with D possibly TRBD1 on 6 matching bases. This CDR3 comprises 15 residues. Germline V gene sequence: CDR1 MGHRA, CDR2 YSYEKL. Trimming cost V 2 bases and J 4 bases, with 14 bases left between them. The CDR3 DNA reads TGCGCCAGCAGCCAAACAGGGAGCCCCAGCTATGGCTACACCTTC. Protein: CASSQTGSPSYGYTF.

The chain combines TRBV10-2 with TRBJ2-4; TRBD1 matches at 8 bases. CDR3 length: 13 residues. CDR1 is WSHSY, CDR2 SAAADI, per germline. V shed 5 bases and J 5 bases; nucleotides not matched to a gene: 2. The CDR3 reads CASSLQGENIQYF. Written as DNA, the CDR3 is TGCGCCAGCAGTCTACAGGGGGAAAACATTCAGTACTTC.

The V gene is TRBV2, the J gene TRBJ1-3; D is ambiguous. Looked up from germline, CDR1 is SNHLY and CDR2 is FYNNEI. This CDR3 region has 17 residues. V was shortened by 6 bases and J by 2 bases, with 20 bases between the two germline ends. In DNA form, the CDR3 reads TGTGCCAGCAGATCCTCCAGCTTTTCAAGGCCTGGAAACACCATATATTTT. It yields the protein CASRSSSFSRPGNTIYF.

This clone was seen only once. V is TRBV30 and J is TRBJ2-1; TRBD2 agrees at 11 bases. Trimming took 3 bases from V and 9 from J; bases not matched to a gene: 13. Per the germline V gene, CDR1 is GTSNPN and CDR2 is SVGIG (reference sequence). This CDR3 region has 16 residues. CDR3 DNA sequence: TGTGCCTGGAGGGCCATATTAGCGGGAGGGCCGCGTGAGCAGTTCTTC. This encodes CAWRAILAGGPREQFF.

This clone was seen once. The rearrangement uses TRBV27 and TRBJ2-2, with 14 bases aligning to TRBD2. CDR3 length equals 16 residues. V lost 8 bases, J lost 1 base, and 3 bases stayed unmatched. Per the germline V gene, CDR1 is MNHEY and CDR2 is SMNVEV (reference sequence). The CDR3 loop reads CASRGTSGRNTGELFF. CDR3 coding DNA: TGTGCCAGCCGCGGGACTAGCGGGAGGAACACCGGGGAGCTGTTTTTT.

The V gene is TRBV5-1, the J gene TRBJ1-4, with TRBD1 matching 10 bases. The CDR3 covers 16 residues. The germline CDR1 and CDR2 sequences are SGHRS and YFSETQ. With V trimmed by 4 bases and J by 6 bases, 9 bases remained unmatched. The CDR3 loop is CASSPSTGGGYEKLFF. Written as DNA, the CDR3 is TGCGCCAGCAGCCCCTCGACAGGGGGCGGGTATGAAAAACTGTTTTTT.

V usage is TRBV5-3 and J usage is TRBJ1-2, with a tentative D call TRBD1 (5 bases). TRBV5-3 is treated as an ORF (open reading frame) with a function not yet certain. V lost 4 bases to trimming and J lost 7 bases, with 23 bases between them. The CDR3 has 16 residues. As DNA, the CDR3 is TGTGCCAGAAGCACCCGGAGGGACCCATCGAATCGTGGCTACACCTTC. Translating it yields CARSTRRDPSNRGYTF.

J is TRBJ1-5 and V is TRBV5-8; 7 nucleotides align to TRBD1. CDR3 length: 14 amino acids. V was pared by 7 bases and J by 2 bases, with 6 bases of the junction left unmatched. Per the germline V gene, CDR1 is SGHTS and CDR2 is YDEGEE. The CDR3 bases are TGTGCCAGCCGTGTCAGGGGGGGCAATCAGCCCCAGCATTTT. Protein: CASRVRGGNQPQHF.

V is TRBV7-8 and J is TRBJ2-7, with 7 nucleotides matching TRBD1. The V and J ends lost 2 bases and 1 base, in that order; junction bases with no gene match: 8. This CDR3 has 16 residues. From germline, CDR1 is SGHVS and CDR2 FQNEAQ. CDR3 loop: CASSLSGTAPSYEQYF. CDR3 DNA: TGTGCCAGCAGCTTATCCGGGACAGCCCCGTCCTACGAGCAGTACTTC.

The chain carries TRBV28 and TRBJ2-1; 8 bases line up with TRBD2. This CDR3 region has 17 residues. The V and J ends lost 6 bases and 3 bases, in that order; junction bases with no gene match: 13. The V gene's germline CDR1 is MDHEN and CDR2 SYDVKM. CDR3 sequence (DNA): TGTGCCAGCAGACTCGGGACTAGTAGGTCCCACTACAATGAGCAGTTCTTC. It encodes CASRLGTSRSHYNEQFF.